This TCR beta chain emerged from a study of T cell repertoires in cytomegalovirus infection. TCRdb itself ran the reads through MiXCR, one entry per CDR3 protein. The data show some 300,000 distinct CDR3 sequences, roughly an eighth seen once. Per germline, CDR1 DFQATT and CDR2 SNEGSKA (reference sequence). CDR3 length: 14 amino acids. Trimming took 0 bases from V and 1 from J; bases not matched to a gene: 1. Sequencing was carried out using PBMCs. The TCR sequence derives from a human donor in good health (CMV status not recorded). Some clones in this sample may be carry-over from other donors' samples. The V gene is TRBV20-1, the J gene TRBJ2-3, with 7 bases that match TRBD2. CDR3 coding DNA: TGCAGTGCTAGAGAAACTAGCGGCACAGATACGCAGTATTTT. Protein product: CSARETSGTDTQYF.